Below are 3 T cell receptor beta chains sequenced from a single sample in a study of CXCR3-negative and CXCR3-positive naive CD8 T cells. Study observations and caveats: Hydrophobicity of TRB CDR3s was greater in CXCR3-positive naive cells than in CXCR3-negative naive cells.

For these receptors, no antigen is known. 5' RACE that incorporated UMI labels was used to prepare the TRB cDNA libraries. TCRdb reworked the 5' RACE reads into one entry per CDR3 protein, no DNA. Here the sample table reports some 99,000 distinct CDR3 sequences. The sample was naive CXCR3+ CD8+ T cells from blood. Subset specified: CD45RO-CCR7+CD27+CD95- naive CD8+ T cells expressing CXCR3 (TNR3+). These receptors were obtained from a human donor in good health. Some clones in this sample may be carry-over from other donors' samples.

This chain links TRBV4-2 with TRBJ2-1; as DNA is missing, the TRBD2 call by TCRdb cannot be tested. This CDR3 has 15 amino acids. Germline V gene lookup returns CDR1 LGHNA and CDR2 YNFKEQ. The CDR3 is CASSTSGSSYNEQFF.

The chain is built from TRBV7-3 and TRBJ2-7; TCRdb's D call, TRBD2, is unchecked because there is no DNA. The germline CDR1 and CDR2 sequences are SGHTA and FQGTGA. The CDR3 runs 13 residues. The CDR3 loop is CASSAILDGEQYF.

The chain combines TRBV19 with TRBJ1-5. The CDR3 totals 15 residues. Looked up from germline, CDR1 is LNHDA and CDR2 is SQIVND (reference sequence). This CDR3 reads CASSLLGNSNQPQHF.